The 20 T cell receptor beta chains below come from one sample, sequenced in a study of T cell changes during pregnancy in multiple sclerosis. The protocol was immunoSEQ multiplex PCR, while the TCRdb copy is restricted to in-frame clones and leaves out a portion. The data show tens of thousands of clones, roughly nine tenths seen once. The sample in question was peripheral blood, obtained in the second trimester of pregnancy. The receptor set was obtained from a female donor in good health, enrolled as a control in a pregnancy study.

The chain joins TRBV5-1 to TRBJ2-3; D ambiguous. This CDR3 spans 17 amino acids. The ends were cut back, 1 base at V and 1 base at J, with 16 bases in the middle. The germline CDR1 and CDR2 sequences are SGHRS and YFSETQ. The CDR3 region is CASSLLLDNSRTDTQYF. For the CDR3, the DNA is TGCGCCAGCAGCTTGCTTTTAGACAATTCGCGCACAGATACGCAGTATTTT.

In this sample, this clone turned up once. V gene TRBV28 combines with J gene TRBJ1-1, with TRBD1 identical over 7 bases. The germline CDR1 and CDR2 sequences are MDHEN and SYDVKM. The CDR3 length is 13 residues. V lost 2 bases, J lost 10 bases, and 7 bases stayed unmatched. CDR3 coding DNA: TGTGCCAGCAGTTTACGACAGGGTAGGGCAGCTTTCTTT. Its protein product is CASSLRQGRAAFF.

The V call is TRBV20-1, the J call TRBJ2-7, with D possibly TRBD1 on 6 matching bases. The CDR3 is 11 residues long. Trimming stripped 6 bases from V and 4 bases from J, with 10 bases between. Per the germline V gene, CDR1 is DFQATT and CDR2 is SNEGSKA (reference sequence). Written as DNA, the CDR3 is TGCAGTGCGTCAGGGGCGTACGAGCAGTACTTC. Translation: CSASGAYEQYF.

The rearrangement links TRBV28 to TRBJ1-2, with 8 bases fitting TRBD1. CDR1 MDHEN and CDR2 SYDVKM come from the germline V gene. The J segment lost 7 bases and the V segment lost 4 bases, leaving 5 bases of the junction unmatched. The CDR3 spans 13 residues. The CDR3 reads CASSSGQGPGYTF. CDR3 bases: TGTGCCAGCAGTTCCGGACAGGGCCCTGGCTACACCTTC.

This clone has just a few counts. The chain employs TRBV9 and TRBJ1-2; D unresolved. Germline values: CDR1 SGDLS, CDR2 YYNGEE. V gave up 0 bases and J gave up 8 bases, with 11 bases separating them. CDR3 size: 13 residues. As DNA, the CDR3 is TGTGCCAGCAGCGTAGCTAAGGGAGGCGGCTACACCTTC. Translation: CASSVAKGGGYTF. Filled out from reference TRBV9 and TRBJ1-2, the complete variable domain reads DSGVTQTPKHLITATGQRVTLRCSPRSGDLSVYWYQQSLDQGLQFLIQYYNGEERAKGNILERFSAQQFPDLHSELNLSSLELGDSALYFCASSVAKGGGYTFGSGTRLTVV.

The chain employs TRBV27 and TRBJ2-5; TRBD1 aligns across 7 bases. Germline values: CDR1 MNHEY, CDR2 SMNVEV (reference sequence). The V and J ends lost 1 base and 1 base, in that order; junction bases with no gene match: 0. The CDR3 runs to 14 residues. The CDR3 region has the DNA TGTGCCAGCAGTTTATACAGGGGCCAAGAGACCCAGTACTTC. Encoded protein: CASSLYRGQETQYF.

This clone was recorded once. V is TRBV19 and J is TRBJ1-6; D not resolved. CDR1 LNHDA and CDR2 SQIVND come from the germline V gene (reference sequence). The CDR3 is 13 amino acids. The germline V and J ends were trimmed by 8 bases and 7 bases, with 12 bases remaining between them. DNA of the CDR3: TGTGCCAGTCAAACCGACGGGAATTCACCCCTCCACTTT. It codes for CASQTDGNSPLHF.

The chain joins TRBV19 to TRBJ1-2, with 7 bases matching TRBD1. V dropped 3 bases and J dropped 13; count of bases not matched to a gene: 14. In germline, CDR1 is LNHDA, CDR2 SQIVND (reference sequence). The CDR3 loop spans 14 amino acids. DNA of the CDR3: TGTGCCAGTAGTATGTGGGGGACAGTCGAGGTTATCACCTTC. Translating gives CASSMWGTVEVITF.

This chain links TRBV6-4 with TRBJ2-2; D is possibly TRBD2 (6 bases). Looked up from germline, CDR1 is MRHNA and CDR2 is SNTAGT. The CDR3 has 13 residues. V was trimmed by 8 bases and J by 5 bases, leaving 12 bases between them. In DNA, the CDR3 is TGTGCCAGCTCAAAGGAGGGGACCGGGGAGCTGTTTTTT. It is translated as CASSKEGTGELFF.

V is TRBV7-3 and J is TRBJ1-1; 9 bases are a match to TRBD1. CDR3 size: 14 residues. Trimming took 4 bases from V and 5 from J; bases not matched to a gene: 5. The germline gives CDR1 SGHTA, CDR2 FQGTGA. CDR3 region: CASSSTGGGTEAFF. CDR3 nucleotides: TGTGCCAGCAGCTCTACAGGGGGCGGGACTGAAGCTTTCTTT.

The genes are TRBV9 and TRBJ1-1, with D possibly matching TRBD1 (6 bases). Trimming cost V 0 bases and J 1 base, with 13 bases left between them. CDR3 length equals 16 residues. The germline V gene has CDR1 SGDLS and CDR2 YYNGEE. As DNA, the CDR3 is TGTGCCAGCAGCGTAGGCGGGGGGGCGAGGAACACTGAAGCTTTCTTT. It encodes CASSVGGGARNTEAFF.

The table lists this clone with a count of one. The chain is built from TRBV7-2 and TRBJ1-1; 9 bases map to TRBD1. V was pared by 6 bases and J by 7 bases, with 15 bases of the junction left unmatched. The CDR3 has 16 residues. The V gene's germline CDR1 is SGHTA and CDR2 FQGNSA. In DNA, the CDR3 is TGTGCCAGCAGACTCACCTCCGGGACAGGGCCAAATGAAGCTTTCTTT. This encodes CASRLTSGTGPNEAFF.

The V call is TRBV7-9, the J call TRBJ1-3; the D gene is possibly TRBD1 (6 bases). CDR1 is SEHNR and CDR2 is FQNEAQ in the germline V gene (reference sequence). Trimming left V 5 bases short and J 4 bases short, with 12 bases between. CDR3 length: 14 amino acids. This CDR3 reads CASSRDIAGNTIYF. The CDR3 coding sequence is TGTGCCAGCAGCCGGGACATTGCCGGAAACACCATATATTTT.

Only one count was recorded for this clone. Other nucleotide sequences from this sample produce the same CDR3. The chain uses TRBV7-6 and TRBJ1-1; perhaps TRBD1 as D (5 bases). The CDR3 totals 13 residues. Between the trimmed V and J ends, which lost 0 bases and 5 bases, there was a span of 7 bases. The germline V gene has CDR1 SGHVS and CDR2 FNYEAQ. The CDR3 region is CASSLASGTEAFF. The CDR3 DNA reads TGTGCCAGCAGCTTAGCATCAGGGACTGAAGCTTTCTTT.

The rearrangement uses TRBV9 and TRBJ2-3, with D possibly TRBD2 on 6 matching bases. This CDR3 is built from 14 residues. The V and J ends lost 0 bases and 4 bases respectively, with 9 bases between them. Germline assignment: CDR1 SGDLS and CDR2 YYNGEE. CDR3 nucleotides: TGTGCCAGCAGCGTAGTCCGGGACTCAGATACGCAGTATTTT. Translation gives CASSVVRDSDTQYF.

This clone occurred a few times. The chain employs TRBV2 and TRBJ1-2, with D possibly TRBD1 on 5 matching bases. This CDR3 is 14 amino acids long. Deletions cut 10 bases from V and 7 bases from J, with 22 bases between. Per the germline V gene, CDR1 is SNHLY and CDR2 is FYNNEI. The CDR3 sequence: CATTRKGNRRGYTF. CDR3 nucleotides: TGTGCCACCACCCGGAAGGGGAATAGACGTGGCTACACCTTC.

The sample holds one count of this clone. This chain uses TRBV30 with TRBJ2-5, with a weak D call TRBD1 (6 bases). Germline-derived CDR1 and CDR2 are GTSNPN and SVGIG (reference sequence). The CDR3 totals 15 residues. V lost 3 bases, J lost 5 bases, and 19 bases lay in between. DNA for the CDR3: TGTGCCTGGAGCCCGGGACACGGAGAGGTCGAGACCCAGTACTTC. Its protein is CAWSPGHGEVETQYF.

The chain employs TRBV4-2 and TRBJ2-1; 12 nucleotides match TRBD2. Germline assignment: CDR1 LGHNA and CDR2 YNFKEQ. The junction had 14 bases not matched to a gene; V was cut back by 2 bases and J by 12 bases. CDR3 length: 17 amino acids. Written as DNA, the CDR3 is TGTGCCAGCAGCCAAACCCCGCCTAGCGGGGGGGCAGAGGGGCAGTTCTTC. Encoded protein: CASSQTPPSGGAEGQFF.

This clone was counted only a few times. The chain has TRBV7-2 and TRBJ2-7; D is perhaps TRBD2 (7 bases). Germline V gene lookup returns CDR1 SGHTA and CDR2 FQGNSA. V gave up 3 bases and J gave up 3 bases, with 12 bases separating them. The CDR3 covers 14 residues. CDR3 sequence (DNA): TGTGCCAGCAGCTTGGGGGGGGCTGTCTACGAGCAGTACTTC. Its protein product is CASSLGGAVYEQYF.

V usage is TRBV2 and J usage is TRBJ1-5; 9 positions match TRBD1. Germline CDR1 is SNHLY and CDR2 is FYNNEI. After removal of 6 bases from V and 7 bases from J, the junction contained 10 bases not matched to a gene. The CDR3 extends over 15 amino acids. The chain's CDR3 is CASRVGQGFGQPQHF. The CDR3, as DNA: TGTGCCAGCAGAGTGGGACAGGGATTTGGACAGCCCCAGCATTTT.